This T cell receptor beta chain is from a study of metastatic and nonmetastatic thyroid tumors. Study context: Repertoire comparisons spanned blood and tumor or nodule tissue from malignant and benign thyroid patients.

The CDR3 is made up of 11 amino acids. Germline CDR1 reads SNHLY; CDR2 reads FYNNEI. Each patient came to thyroid surgery without any prior treatment (of any kind). As originally analysed: The authors used CDR3 differences across clinicopathological groups to build a distant-metastasis classifier for papillary thyroid cancer. Via MiXCR, TCRdb re-called the PCR reads. The V and J calls and clone size are TCRdb's, not the authors'. The profile shows about 39,000 clones, 15% to 20% of them singletons. Overall study findings and caveats: In blood and tumor, TCR beta diversity was reportedly significantly higher in malignant thyroid tumors than in benign nodules.

This clone was recorded at least ten times. Its specificity is unknown. A much larger clone lies a single base off, so this may be a read error. The sample has other DNA sequences that encode this CDR3 too. The TCR originated in a female donor with papillary thyroid cancer or a benign thyroid nodule (not recorded which). Some clones in this sample may be carry-over from other donors' samples. This chain connects TRBV2 to TRBJ2-5; tentatively, D is TRBD2 (5 bases). Sequencing was carried out using blood. CDR3 bases: TGTGCCAGTAGTGGTCGTGAGGGACAGTACTTC. Its translation is CASSGREGQYF.